This T cell receptor (beta chain) was obtained from a study of breast tumors, draining lymph nodes, adjacent tissues. This clonotype has at least ten counts. Its antigen is not identified. This sequence may be a read error, since a much larger clone differs from it by one base. TCRdb analysed the multiplex PCR reads with MiXCR anew, one entry per CDR3 protein. In the table there are some 65,000 distinct CDR3 sequences, approximately 47% of which are singletons. The CDR3 sequence is 14 residues long. The V and J ends lost 7 bases and 9 bases, in that order; junction bases with no gene match: 11. Germline CDR1 DFQATT, CDR2 SNEGSKA (reference sequence). Study-wide points: Findings are consistent with lymph node origin and intratumoral expansion of most tumor T cells.

Source material: breast tumor tissue. The source is a female donor with breast cancer. Some clones in this sample may be carry-over from other donors' samples. The gene calls are TRBV20-1 and TRBJ2-1; 11 bases are shared with TRBD2. The CDR3 nucleotides read TGCAGTGGGGTCGGGACTAGCGGACCTGCTGAGCAGTTCTTC. Amino acids: CSGVGTSGPAEQFF.